Listed here are 19 T cell receptor beta chains from one sample, sequenced in a study of T cell responses to AZD1222 COVID-19 vaccine. Clones were sequenced by immunoSEQ multiplex PCR, and TCRdb holds only the in-frame ones, with some missing. The repertoire consists of 250,000 to 300,000 clones, with around 93% occurring once and the leading ten covering roughly 0.5%. This sample comprised peripheral blood, obtained 28 days after the second AZD1222 dose. These receptors originate from an adult who received the AZD1222 COVID-19 vaccine.

The chain links TRBV28 to TRBJ1-3; D remains ambiguous. V lost 5 bases and J 0 bases, leaving 8 bases between the germline ends. The length of the CDR3 is 14 residues. Germline V CDR1 and CDR2: MDHEN, SYDVKM. The CDR3 loop is CASSPGRSGNTIYF. CDR3 DNA: TGTGCCAGCAGTCCTGGGCGCTCTGGAAACACCATATATTTT.

V gene TRBV27 combines with J gene TRBJ2-7; D gene uncertain. Germline-derived CDR1 and CDR2 are MNHEY and SMNVEV (reference sequence). Trimming stripped 0 bases from V and 2 bases from J, with 5 bases between. The CDR3 sequence is 13 residues long. CDR3 sequence (DNA): TGTGCCAGCAGTTTATCATGGGCCTACGAGCAGTACTTC. Protein product: CASSLSWAYEQYF.

This chain connects TRBV3-1 (or the pseudogene TRBV3-2) to TRBJ1-2, with a possible D match to TRBD1 (6 bases). CDR3 length: 13 amino acids. CDR1 is LGHDT and CDR2 is YNNKEL in the germline V gene (reference sequence). V lost 0 bases and J 8 bases, leaving 10 bases between the germline ends. CDR3 DNA: TGTGCCAGCAGCCAAGAGACAGGATACGGCTACACCTTC. As protein: CASSQETGYGYTF.

The V call is TRBV28, the J call TRBJ2-2; a possible D gene is TRBD2 (7 bases). Germline CDR1 MDHEN, CDR2 SYDVKM. This CDR3 has 15 amino acids. V lost 3 bases and J 4 bases, leaving 12 bases between the germline ends. The CDR3 region has the DNA TGTGCCAGCAGTTTGAGGGGGGGAGGCACCGGGGAGCTGTTTTTT. The encoded protein is CASSLRGGGTGELFF.

The genes are TRBV3-1 (or the pseudogene TRBV3-2) and TRBJ2-7; D is unclear. This CDR3 spans 13 amino acids. V dropped 3 bases and J dropped 5 bases, with 11 bases sitting between them. CDR1 LGHDT and CDR2 YNNKEL come from the germline V gene (reference sequence). CDR3: CASSHSRENEQYF. DNA of the CDR3: TGTGCCAGCAGCCATTCCCGCGAAAACGAGCAGTACTTC.

This chain uses TRBV2 with TRBJ2-1; maybe TRBD1 (5 bases). The germline V and J ends were trimmed by 7 bases and 5 bases, with 18 bases remaining between them. The CDR3 is made up of 15 amino acids. Per the germline V gene, CDR1 is SNHLY and CDR2 is FYNNEI. CDR3 loop: CASIRPVTAHNEQFF. The CDR3 nucleotides are TGTGCCAGCATCCGCCCAGTGACAGCCCACAATGAGCAGTTCTTC.

The rearrangement uses TRBV11-2 and TRBJ2-6; perhaps TRBD1 as D (5 bases). V was trimmed by 7 bases and J by 2 bases, leaving 15 bases between them. The length of the CDR3 is 16 residues. Germline V CDR1 and CDR2: SGHAT, FQNNGV. In DNA, the CDR3 is TGTGCCAGCATCCGATCATGGGGCGCTGGGGCCAACGTCCTGACTTTC. Translating gives CASIRSWGAGANVLTF.

The CDR3 protein is CASTGGNYGYTF. The CDR3 DNA reads as TGTGCCAGCACCGGGGGTAACTATGGCTACACCTTC. The chain carries TRBV2 and TRBJ1-2, with a tentative D call TRBD1 (5 bases). V was shortened by 7 bases and J by 1 base, with 7 bases between the two germline ends. This CDR3 spans 12 amino acids. CDR1 SNHLY and CDR2 FYNNEI come from the germline V gene.

This chain links TRBV7-2 with TRBJ2-3; TRBD2 matches 7 bases. V trimming: 2 bases; J trimming: 2 bases; junction bases outside the gene matches: 10. This CDR3 contains 17 residues. Germline CDR1 is SGHTA and CDR2 is FQGNSA. The CDR3 protein is CASSLTGRGITTDTQYF. As DNA, the CDR3 is TGTGCCAGCAGCTTAACGGGGAGGGGAATCACCACAGATACGCAGTATTTT.

This clone occurred once. This chain connects TRBV28 to TRBJ1-2, with D possibly matching TRBD1 (5 bases). Germline loops: CDR1 MDHEN, CDR2 SYDVKM. Trimming left V 7 bases short and J 2 bases short, with 17 bases between. The CDR3 length is 15 residues. The CDR3 loop reads CASTTSGPGNYGYTF. The CDR3 DNA is TGTGCCAGCACGACTTCGGGACCGGGGAACTATGGCTACACCTTC.

V gene TRBV18 combines with J gene TRBJ1-1; D may be TRBD1 (5 bases). The CDR3 covers 14 residues. The V gene lost 2 bases and the J gene lost 6 bases, with 13 bases spanning the gap. The V gene's germline CDR1 is KGHSH and CDR2 LQKENI. CDR3 protein: CASSPRQGGAEAFF. Here the CDR3 DNA reads TGTGCCAGCTCACCAAGGCAGGGAGGCGCTGAAGCTTTCTTT.

The rearrangement joins TRBV15 to TRBJ2-4; no firm D call. CDR1 LNHNV and CDR2 YYDKDF come from the germline V gene (reference sequence). The CDR3 is 15 amino acids. Deletions cut 5 bases from V and 1 base from J, with 12 bases between. CDR3 region: CATSEGRVAKNIQYF. For the CDR3, the DNA is TGTGCCACCAGCGAAGGTAGGGTGGCCAAAAACATTCAGTACTTC.

This clone was observed once. The chain is built from TRBV27 and TRBJ1-4, with 12 positions matching TRBD1. The trim removed 5 bases at V and 7 bases at J, leaving 8 bases unmatched. CDR1 and CDR2 from the germline V gene are MNHEY and SMNVEV (reference sequence). CDR3 length: 16 amino acids. The CDR3 DNA reads as TGTGCCAGCAGTCCTTCCGGGACAGGGGGCTTTGAAAAACTGTTTTTT. Its protein product is CASSPSGTGGFEKLFF.

This clone was seen only a few times. The chain joins TRBV7-2 to TRBJ1-1, with D perhaps matching TRBD1 (5 bases). Germline CDR1 is SGHTA and CDR2 is FQGNSA. Trimming shortened V by 6 bases and J by 3 bases, and 11 bases separated the two germline ends. The CDR3 extends over 13 amino acids. CDR3 DNA sequence: TGTGCCAGCAGTTTCCAGGGAGACACTGAAGCTTTCTTT. It yields the protein CASSFQGDTEAFF.

The V call is TRBV25-1, the J call TRBJ1-4; D call uncertain. The CDR3 has 14 residues. Trimming removed 1 base from V and 5 bases from J, with 8 bases in between. From germline, CDR1 is MGHDK and CDR2 SYGVNS. CDR3 residues: CASSELRENEKLFF. For the CDR3, the DNA is TGTGCCAGCAGTGAATTAAGAGAAAATGAAAAACTGTTTTTT. Supplemented by reference TRBV25-1 and TRBJ1-4, the full variable domain reads EADIYQTPRYLVIGTGKKITLECSQTMGHDKMYWYQQDPGMELHLIHYSYGVNSTEKGDLSSESTVSRIRTEHFPLTLESARPSHTSQYLCASSELRENEKLFFGSGTQLSVL.

The chain has TRBV2 and TRBJ1-4; D is ambiguous. Trimming left V 3 bases short and J 7 bases short, with 12 bases between. Germline V gene sequence: CDR1 SNHLY, CDR2 FYNNEI. The CDR3 runs to 14 residues. This CDR3 is CASSEGKGTEKLFF. DNA of the CDR3: TGTGCCAGCAGTGAGGGGAAGGGTACTGAAAAACTGTTTTTT.

The rearrangement links TRBV2 to TRBJ2-7; 11 positions agree with TRBD2. The CDR3 has 15 amino acids. Germline loops: CDR1 SNHLY, CDR2 FYNNEI. V shed 6 bases and J 4 bases; nucleotides not matched to a gene: 8. The CDR3: CASRNLGTSGYEQYF. DNA of the CDR3: TGTGCCAGCAGGAACCTAGGGACTAGCGGATACGAGCAGTACTTC.

The chain uses TRBV5-1 and TRBJ1-2; 7 bases map to TRBD1. Germline CDR1 and CDR2: SGHRS and YFSETQ. V shed 3 bases, J shed 4 bases, and the junction held 9 bases outside the gene matches. CDR3 size: 15 residues. CDR3 coding DNA: TGCGCCAGCAGCTATGACTCAGGGGGAACCTATGGCTACACCTTC. The encoded protein is CASSYDSGGTYGYTF.

Comments on this clone: Within the sample, other DNA sequences also encode this same CDR3. The V call is TRBV18, the J call TRBJ1-1; perhaps TRBD1 as D (6 bases). The CDR3 extends over 13 amino acids. The V end was cut by 3 bases, the J end by 3 bases, with 8 bases between. Germline-derived CDR1 and CDR2 are KGHSH and LQKENI. The CDR3 protein is CASSPPGDTEAFF. As DNA, the CDR3 is TGTGCCAGCTCACCCCCAGGGGACACTGAAGCTTTCTTT.